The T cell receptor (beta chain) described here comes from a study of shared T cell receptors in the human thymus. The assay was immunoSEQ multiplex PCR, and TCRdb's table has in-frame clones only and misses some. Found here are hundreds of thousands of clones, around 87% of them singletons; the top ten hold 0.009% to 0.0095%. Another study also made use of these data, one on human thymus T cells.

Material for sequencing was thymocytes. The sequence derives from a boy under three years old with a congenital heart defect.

In nucleotides, the CDR3 is TGTGCCAGCAGCTTGGAAGACAGGTCGAACACTGAAGCTTTCTTT. This gives the protein CASSLEDRSNTEAFF. J is TRBJ1-1 and V is TRBV7-9; perhaps TRBD1 as D (6 bases). The CDR3 has 15 residues. CDR1 and CDR2 (germline): SEHNR, FQNEAQ (reference sequence). V was shortened by 3 bases and J by 1 base, with 12 bases between the two germline ends.